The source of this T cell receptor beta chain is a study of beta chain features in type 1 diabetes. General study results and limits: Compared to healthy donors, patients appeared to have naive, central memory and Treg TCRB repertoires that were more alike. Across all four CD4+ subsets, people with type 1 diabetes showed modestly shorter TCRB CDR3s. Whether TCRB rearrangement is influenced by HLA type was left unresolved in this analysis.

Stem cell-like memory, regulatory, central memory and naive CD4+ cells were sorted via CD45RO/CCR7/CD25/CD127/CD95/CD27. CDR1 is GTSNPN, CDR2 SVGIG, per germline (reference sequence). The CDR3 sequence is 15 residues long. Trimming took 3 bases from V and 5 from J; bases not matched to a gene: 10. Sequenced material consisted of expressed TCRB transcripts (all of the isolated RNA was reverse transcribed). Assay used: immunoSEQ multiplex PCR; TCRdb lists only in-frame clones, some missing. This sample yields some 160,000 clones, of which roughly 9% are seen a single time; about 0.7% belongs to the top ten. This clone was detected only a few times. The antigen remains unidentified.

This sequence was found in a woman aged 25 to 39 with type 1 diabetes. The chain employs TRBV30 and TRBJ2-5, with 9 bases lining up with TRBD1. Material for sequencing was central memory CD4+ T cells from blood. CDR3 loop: CAWSPAYRGLETQYF. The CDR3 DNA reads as TGTGCCTGGAGCCCGGCCTACAGGGGGCTGGAGACCCAGTACTTC.